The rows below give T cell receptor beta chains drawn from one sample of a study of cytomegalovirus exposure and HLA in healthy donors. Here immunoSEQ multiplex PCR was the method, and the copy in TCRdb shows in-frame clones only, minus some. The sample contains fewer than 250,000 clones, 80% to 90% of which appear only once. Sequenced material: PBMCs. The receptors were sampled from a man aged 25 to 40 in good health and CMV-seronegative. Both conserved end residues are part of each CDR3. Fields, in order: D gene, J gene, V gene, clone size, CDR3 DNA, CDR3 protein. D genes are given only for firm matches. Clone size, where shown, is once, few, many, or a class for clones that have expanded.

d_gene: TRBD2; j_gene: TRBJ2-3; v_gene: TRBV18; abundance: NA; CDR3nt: TGTGCCAGCTCACGCCTCGGACTAGCGGGGGGGTCAGATACGCAGTATTTT; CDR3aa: CASSRLGLAGGSDTQYF
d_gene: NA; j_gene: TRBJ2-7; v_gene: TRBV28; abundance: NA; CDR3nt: TGTGCCAGCAGTCAGCTAGACAGTATCCCTCTCGAGCAGTACTTC; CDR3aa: CASSQLDSIPLEQYF
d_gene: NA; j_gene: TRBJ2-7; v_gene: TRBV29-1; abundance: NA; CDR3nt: TGCAGCGTTAGACAGTTTAAATCGGACGAGCAGTACTTC; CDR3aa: CSVRQFKSDEQYF
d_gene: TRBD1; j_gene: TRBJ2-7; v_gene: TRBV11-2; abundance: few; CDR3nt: TGTGCCAGCAGCTCCAAACAGGGGGCGGGGGAGCAGTACTTC; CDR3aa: CASSSKQGAGEQYF
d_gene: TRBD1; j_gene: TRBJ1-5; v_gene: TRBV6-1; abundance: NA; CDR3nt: TGTGCCAGCAGTGACAGATGGAAGTACGGCAGGGGGAATCAGCCCCAGCATTTT; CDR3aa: CASSDRWKYGRGNQPQHF
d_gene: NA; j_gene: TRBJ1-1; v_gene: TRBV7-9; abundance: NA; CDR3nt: TGTGCCAGCAGCTTAACAGCCACTGAAGCTTTCTTT; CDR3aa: CASSLTATEAFF
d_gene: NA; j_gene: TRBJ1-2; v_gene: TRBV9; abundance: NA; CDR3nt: TGTGCCAGCAGCGTAGTGGGGGGAGCGGGGGCTTATGGCTACACCTTC; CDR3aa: CASSVVGGAGAYGYTF
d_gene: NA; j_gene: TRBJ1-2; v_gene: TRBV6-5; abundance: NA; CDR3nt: TGTGCCAGCAGTTACTCGAGACTCGGGGGGGCGATCGGCTACACCTTC; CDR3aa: CASSYSRLGGAIGYTF
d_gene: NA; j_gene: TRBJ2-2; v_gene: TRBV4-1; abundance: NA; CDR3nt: TGCGCCAGCAGCCAAGGGACACAAGACACCGGGGAGCTGTTTTTT; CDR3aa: CASSQGTQDTGELFF
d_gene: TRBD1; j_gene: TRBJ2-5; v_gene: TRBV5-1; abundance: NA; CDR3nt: TGCGCCAGCAGCTTTACCGGGACAGGGGCACAAGAGACCCAGTACTTC; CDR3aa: CASSFTGTGAQETQYF
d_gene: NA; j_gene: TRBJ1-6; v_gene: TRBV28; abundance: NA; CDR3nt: TGTGCCAGCAGTTTACCCGGGACTTTTTCACCCCTCCACTTT; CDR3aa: CASSLPGTFSPLHF
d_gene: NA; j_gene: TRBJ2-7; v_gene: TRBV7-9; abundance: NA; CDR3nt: TGTGCCAGCAGCTTGGTAGGGGGACGAGAGCAGTACTTC; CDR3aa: CASSLVGGREQYF
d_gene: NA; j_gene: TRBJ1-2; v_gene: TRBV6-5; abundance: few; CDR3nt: TGTGCCAGCAGGGTACAGGGTCTCACTGGCTATGGCTACACCTTC; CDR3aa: CASRVQGLTGYGYTF
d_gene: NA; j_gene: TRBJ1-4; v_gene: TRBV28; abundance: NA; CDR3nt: TGTGCCAGCAGTTCTGGGGGGAATGAAAAACTGTTTTTT; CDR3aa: CASSSGGNEKLFF
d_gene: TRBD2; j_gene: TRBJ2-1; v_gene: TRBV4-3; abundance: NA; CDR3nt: TGCGCCAGCAGCCAGGTTTTACTAGCGGGGTTCTTCAATGAGCAGTTCTTC; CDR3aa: CASSQVLLAGFFNEQFF
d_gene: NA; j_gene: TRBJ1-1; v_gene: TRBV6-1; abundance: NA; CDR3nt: TGTGCCAGCAGTGAGACGGGGGTGGCTGAAGCTTTCTTT; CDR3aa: CASSETGVAEAFF
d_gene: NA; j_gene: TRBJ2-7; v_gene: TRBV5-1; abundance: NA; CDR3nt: TGCGCCAGCAGCTCTACCTCCGGACTCGGCTTCTACGAGCAGTACTTC; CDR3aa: CASSSTSGLGFYEQYF
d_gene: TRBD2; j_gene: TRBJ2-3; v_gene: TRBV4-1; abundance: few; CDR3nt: TGCGCCAGCAGCCAATTGGGACTAGCGGCCACAGATACGCAGTATTTT; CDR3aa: CASSQLGLAATDTQYF
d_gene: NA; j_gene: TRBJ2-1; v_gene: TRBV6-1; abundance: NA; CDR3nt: TGTGTGGGTAGGGAGAGTGGCAATGAGCAGTTCTTC; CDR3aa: CVGRESGNEQFF
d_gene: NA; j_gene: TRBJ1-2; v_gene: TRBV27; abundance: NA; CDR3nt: TGTGCCAGCAGTCAAGGGGGTCCCCACTATGGCTACACCTTC; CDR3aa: CASSQGGPHYGYTF
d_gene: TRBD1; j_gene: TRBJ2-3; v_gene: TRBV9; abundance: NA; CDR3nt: TGTGCCAGCAGCGTAGTAGGGGGCTCCACAGATACGCAGTATTTT; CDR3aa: CASSVVGGSTDTQYF
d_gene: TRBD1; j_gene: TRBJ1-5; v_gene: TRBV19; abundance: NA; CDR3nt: TGTGCCAGTAGATCGGGACAGGGGGGGAACAATCAGCCCCAGCATTTT; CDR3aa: CASRSGQGGNNQPQHF
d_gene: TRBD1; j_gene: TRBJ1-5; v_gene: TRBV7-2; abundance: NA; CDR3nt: TGTGCCAGCAGCCCGGGACAGGATCAGCCCCAGCATTTT; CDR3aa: CASSPGQDQPQHF
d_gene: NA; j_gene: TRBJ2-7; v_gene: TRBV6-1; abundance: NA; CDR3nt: TGTGCCAGCAGTGAAGGGCAGGGGTCCCTCCAGTACTTC; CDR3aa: CASSEGQGSLQYF
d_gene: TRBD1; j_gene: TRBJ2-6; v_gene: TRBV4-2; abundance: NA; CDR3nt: TGTGCCAGCAGCCAAGGGACAGGGGGGTTGTCTGGGGCCAGCGTCCTGACTTTC; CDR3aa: CASSQGTGGLSGASVLTF
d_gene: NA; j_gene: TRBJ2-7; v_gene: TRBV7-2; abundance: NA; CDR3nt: TGTGCCAGCAGCTTCGCGGTACAGGCGTCTTCCTCCTACGAGCAGTACTTC; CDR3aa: CASSFAVQASSSYEQYF
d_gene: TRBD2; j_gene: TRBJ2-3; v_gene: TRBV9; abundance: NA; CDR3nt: TGTGCCAGCAGCGTCTTCACCACTAGCGGAGATACGCAGTATTTT; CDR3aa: CASSVFTTSGDTQYF
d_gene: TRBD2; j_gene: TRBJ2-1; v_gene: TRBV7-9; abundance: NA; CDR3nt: TGTGCCAGCAGCCCGAGCGGGGGGTTATCCTACAATGAGCAGTTCTTC; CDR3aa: CASSPSGGLSYNEQFF
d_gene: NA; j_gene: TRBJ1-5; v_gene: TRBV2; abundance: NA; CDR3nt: TGTGCCATCAGCGGACAGTCCGGAGGTCAGCCCCAGCATTTT; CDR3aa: CAISGQSGGQPQHF
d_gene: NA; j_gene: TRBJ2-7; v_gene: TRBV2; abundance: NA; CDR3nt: TGTGCCAGCAGTGAAGAGTCTAAGCAGTACTTC; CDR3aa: CASSEESKQYF
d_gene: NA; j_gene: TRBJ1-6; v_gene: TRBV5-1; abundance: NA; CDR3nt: TGCGCCAGCAGCTTAGTGGCGGGATCACCCCTCCACTTT; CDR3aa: CASSLVAGSPLHF
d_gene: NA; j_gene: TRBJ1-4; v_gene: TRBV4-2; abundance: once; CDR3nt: TGTGCCAGCAGCCAAGATGGAGGCGGTGAAAAACTGTTTTTT; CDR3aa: CASSQDGGGEKLFF
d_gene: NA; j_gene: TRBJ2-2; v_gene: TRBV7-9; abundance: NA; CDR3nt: TGTGCCAGCAGCTTAGTAGCGGCCTTGGAGCTGTTTTTT; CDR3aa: CASSLVAALELFF
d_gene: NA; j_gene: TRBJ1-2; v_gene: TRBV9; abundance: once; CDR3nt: TGTGCCAGCAGCCCCGACAGTAACTATGGCTACACCTTC; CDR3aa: CASSPDSNYGYTF
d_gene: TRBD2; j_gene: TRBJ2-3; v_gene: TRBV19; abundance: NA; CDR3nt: TGTGCCAGTAGTATGCGGGGGGGCGTAGATACGCAGTATTTT; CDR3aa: CASSMRGGVDTQYF
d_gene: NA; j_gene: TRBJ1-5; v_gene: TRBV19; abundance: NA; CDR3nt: TGCGCCAGTAGTATTCTAGGGCGGGCCACCCCCAATCAGCCCCAGCATTTT; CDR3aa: CASSILGRATPNQPQHF
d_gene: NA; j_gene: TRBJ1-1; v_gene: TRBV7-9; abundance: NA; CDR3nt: TGTGCCAGCAGCCCAGAACCACACACTGAAGCTTTCTTT; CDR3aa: CASSPEPHTEAFF
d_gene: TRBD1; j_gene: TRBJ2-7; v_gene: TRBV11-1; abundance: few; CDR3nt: TGTGCCAGCAGCACCGGACAGGGATGGGACGAGCAGTACTTC; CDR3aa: CASSTGQGWDEQYF
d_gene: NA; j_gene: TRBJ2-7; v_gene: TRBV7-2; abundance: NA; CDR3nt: TGTGCCAGCAGCTTAGGTGGGCAGGCCACCGAGCAGTACTTC; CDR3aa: CASSLGGQATEQYF
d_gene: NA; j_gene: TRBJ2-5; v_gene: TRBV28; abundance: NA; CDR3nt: TGTGCCAGCCGGGGGGCCGCCGCTCGACAAGAGACCCAGTACTTC; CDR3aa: CASRGAAARQETQYF
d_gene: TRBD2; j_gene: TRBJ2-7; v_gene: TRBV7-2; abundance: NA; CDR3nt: TGTGCCAGCAGCTCTTACGCGTCGGGGGGCTACGAGCAGTACTTC; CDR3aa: CASSSYASGGYEQYF
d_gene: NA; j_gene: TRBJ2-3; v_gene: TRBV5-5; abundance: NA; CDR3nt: TGTGCCAGCAGCTTGGAGGACAGTCCAGATACGCAGTATTTT; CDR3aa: CASSLEDSPDTQYF
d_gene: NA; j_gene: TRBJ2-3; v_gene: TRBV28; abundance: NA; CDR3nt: TGTGCCAGCAGTGAGGGGGTGGGGCGGGCGCAGTATTTT; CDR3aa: CASSEGVGRAQYF
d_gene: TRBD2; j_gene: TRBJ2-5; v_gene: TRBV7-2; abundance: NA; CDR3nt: TGTGCCAGCAATATAGCGGGGGGGCCGGAGACCCAGTACTTC; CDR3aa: CASNIAGGPETQYF
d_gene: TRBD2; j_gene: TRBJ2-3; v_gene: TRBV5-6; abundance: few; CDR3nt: TGTGCCAGCAGCTTCGGGACTAGCGGTTTTGCAGATACGCAGTATTTT; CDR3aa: CASSFGTSGFADTQYF
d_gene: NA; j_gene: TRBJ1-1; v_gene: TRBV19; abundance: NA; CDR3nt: TGTGCCAGTAGGACAAGGGAGAGGACTGAAGCTTTCTTT; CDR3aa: CASRTRERTEAFF
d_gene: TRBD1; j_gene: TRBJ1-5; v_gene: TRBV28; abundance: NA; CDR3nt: TGTGCCAGCAGGCATAGGACAGGGTATAGCAATCAGCCCCAGCATTTT; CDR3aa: CASRHRTGYSNQPQHF
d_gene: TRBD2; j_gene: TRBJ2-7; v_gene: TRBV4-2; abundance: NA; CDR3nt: TGTGCCAGCAGCCAAGCGCTAGCGGGGGGTAACGAGCAGTACTTC; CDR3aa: CASSQALAGGNEQYF
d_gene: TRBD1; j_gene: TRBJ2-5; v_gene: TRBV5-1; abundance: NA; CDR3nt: TGCGCCAGCAGCTTGGGGACAGGCGCTCGACAAGAGACCCAGTACTTC; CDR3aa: CASSLGTGARQETQYF
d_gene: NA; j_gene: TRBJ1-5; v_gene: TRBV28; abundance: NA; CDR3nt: TGTGCCAGCAGTTTGAATGCTGGGCTCTACCAAAATCAGCCCCAGCATTTT; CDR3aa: CASSLNAGLYQNQPQHF
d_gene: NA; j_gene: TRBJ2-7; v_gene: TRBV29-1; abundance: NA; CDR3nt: TGCAGCGTTGGTACAGGGAGAGGGGAGCAGTACTTC; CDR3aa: CSVGTGRGEQYF
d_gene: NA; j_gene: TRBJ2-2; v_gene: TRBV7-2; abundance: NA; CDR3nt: TGTGCCAGCAGCTCTTATCCCGGGGAGCTGTTTTTT; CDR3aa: CASSSYPGELFF